The next 12 T cell receptor beta chains were all read from a single sample in a study of HIV-infected children after antiretroviral therapy interruption. The TCR library was built from RNA with a 3' RACE protocol and unique molecular identifiers. TCRdb redid the calling of the 3' RACE reads with MiXCR, one entry per CDR3 protein. This table has nearly 15,000 distinct CDR3 sequences, 3.4% appearing once. Treatment of the sample: PENTA 11 planned treatment interruption arm or continuous ART arm. The specimen comprised CD45RO+ CD8+ T cells from PBMCs, pooled from several time points, sampled from a donor given antiretroviral therapy, either interrupted or continuous. Indicated subset: memory CD8+ CD45RO+ CD45RA- T cells. Receptors originate from a pool of human donors with HIV.

This clonotype was observed at least ten times. This sequence joins TRBV5-1 and TRBJ1-5; TRBD1 matches 10 bases. The CDR3 totals 18 residues. The germline V gene encodes CDR1 SGHRS and CDR2 YFSETQ. The ends lost 6 bases at V and 2 bases at J; junction bases unmatched: 14. The DNA for the CDR3 is TGCGCCAGCACAGCCGCCCCGGACAGGGGGGGATGCAATCAGCCCCAGCATTTT. It is translated as CASTAAPDRGGCNQPQHF.

This clonotype was seen repeatedly, ten times or more. V is TRBV7-8 and J is TRBJ1-6, with D maybe TRBD1 (6 bases). Germline-derived CDR1 and CDR2 are SGHVS and FQNEAQ. V shed 5 bases and J shed 8 bases, with 19 bases lying between them. There are 16 residues in the CDR3. This CDR3 is CASSRDWTWGHSPLHF. CDR3 bases: TGTGCCAGCAGCCGAGATTGGACCTGGGGGCATTCACCCCTCCACTTT.

The CDR3 DNA reads TGTGCCAGCAGCTTTGGGACTAGCGGGAGCTACGAGCAGTACTTC. Protein: CASSFGTSGSYEQYF. The gene calls are TRBV12-1 and TRBJ2-7; the table names TRBD2, a call not compared with the DNA. TRBV12-1 represents a pseudogene. The CDR3 is made up of 15 amino acids.

This clonotype was seen at least ten times. The V call is TRBV4-1, the J call TRBJ1-2; D is unclear. The CDR3 has 15 residues. Germline V CDR1 and CDR2: MGHRA, YSYEKL. Trimming took 2 bases from V and 1 from J, leaving 11 bases between them. CDR3 protein: CASSQIGGFNYGYTF. DNA of the CDR3: TGCGCCAGCAGCCAAATAGGAGGGTTTAACTATGGCTACACCTTC.

This clonotype was seen a few times. V usage is TRBV10-3 and J usage is TRBJ2-1; 11 positions match TRBD2. Germline trimming cut 4 bases from V and 0 bases from J; bases unmatched to any gene: 11. Germline V gene data show CDR1 as ENHRY and CDR2 as SYGVKD. This CDR3 region has 19 residues. CDR3: CAISVAGGPVPNSYNEQFF. The CDR3 region has the DNA TGTGCCATCAGTGTAGCGGGGGGGCCTGTCCCCAACTCCTACAATGAGCAGTTCTTC.

Ten or more counts support this clonotype. V gene TRBV20-1 combines with J gene TRBJ1-2; perhaps TRBD1 as D (5 bases). The germline gives CDR1 DFQATT, CDR2 SNEGSKA (reference sequence). The V end was cut by 5 bases, the J end by 4 bases, with 20 bases between. The CDR3 contains 15 residues. The CDR3 coding sequence is TGCAGTGCTCGTAAGACAGCTCCCAGTGGCTATGGCTACACCTTC. Translated: CSARKTAPSGYGYTF.

This clonotype was detected many times. The DNA of the CDR3 is TGTGCCAGCAGCCTTTCGATCTCTGGAGGGGGCGAGCAGTACTTC. It specifies CASSLSISGGGEQYF. The chain joins TRBV6-2 or TRBV6-3 to TRBJ2-7; D may match TRBD1 or TRBD2 (6 bases each). The CDR3 is 15 residues long. Germline-derived CDR1 and CDR2 are MNHEY and SVGEGT. V was trimmed by 6 bases and J by 6 bases, leaving 21 bases between them.

This clonotype was counted only a few times. V gene TRBV29-1 combines with J gene TRBJ2-7, with TRBD1 identical over 7 bases. Trimming took 4 bases from V and 5 from J; bases not matched to a gene: 2. The CDR3 is 11 amino acids. CDR1 and CDR2 (germline): SQVTM, ANQGSEA. The CDR3 DNA is TGCAGCGTTGGACAGGGAAACGAGCAGTACTTC. Translated, it gives CSVGQGNEQYF.

By proportion, this clonotype is medium-sized. This chain connects TRBV7-2 to TRBJ2-7; D is unclear. Germline-derived CDR1 and CDR2 are SGHTA and FQGNSA. This CDR3 has 15 amino acids. V dropped 1 base and J dropped 2 bases, with 12 bases sitting between them. The CDR3 region is CASSLEVATAYEQYF. The CDR3 coding sequence is TGTGCCAGCAGCTTAGAGGTAGCAACGGCCTACGAGCAGTACTTC.

Within the sample, this clonotype is medium-sized. J is TRBJ2-1 and V is TRBV29-1; no clear D gene. The CDR3 loop spans 13 amino acids. CDR1 is SQVTM and CDR2 is ANQGSEA in the germline V gene. V was cut by 4 bases and J by 0 bases, with 7 bases left in between. CDR3 nucleotides: TGCAGCGTTGCCACTCCCTCCTACAATGAGCAGTTCTTC. Protein product: CSVATPSYNEQFF.

This clonotype was found many times. CDR3 DNA: TGTGCCAGCAGCGAAGGACAGACTGGAAACACCATATATTTT. As protein: CASSEGQTGNTIYF. This chain joins TRBV7-9 and TRBJ1-3; TRBD1 is a possible D gene (6 bases). CDR3 length: 14 amino acids. The germline V gene encodes CDR1 SEHNR and CDR2 FQNEAQ (reference sequence). V lost 5 bases, J lost 2 bases, and 10 bases lay in between.

At least ten counts were recorded for this clonotype. The V gene is TRBV4-1, the J gene TRBJ1-2, with D maybe TRBD1 (6 bases). The CDR3 length is 13 residues. V was shortened by 5 bases and J by 3 bases, with 10 bases between the two germline ends. CDR1 is MGHRA, CDR2 YSYEKL, per germline. The CDR3 sequence is CASSVTGYYGYTF. The CDR3 nucleotides read TGCGCCAGCAGCGTGACAGGTTACTATGGCTACACCTTC.